This T cell receptor (beta chain) came from a study of T cell responses to AZD1222 COVID-19 vaccine. Turning to this clone: No antigen is known for it.

Study results and caveats: Most donors were white British and more were female, and clonal diversity was possibly underestimated. Baseline serostatus was positive in only a handful of AZD1222 recipients. Unmutated variant regions reportedly attract nearly half of all spike-specific TCRs.

The CDR3 length is 17 residues. The V end lost 3 bases, the J end lost 5 bases, and 22 bases lay between the germline ends. Per the germline V gene, CDR1 is WNHNN and CDR2 is SYGVQD (reference sequence). TCRdb's copy holds only in-frame clones and misses some; the assay was immunoSEQ multiplex PCR. There are approximately 120,000 clones in the sample; about 90% occur only once, and around 6% lies in the top ten. The TCR originated in an adult in good health. This chain connects TRBV10-1 to TRBJ1-2, with D tentatively TRBD1 (5 bases). This specimen consisted of peripheral blood, obtained on day 0 of AZD1222 vaccination. CDR3 protein: CASSDGRETSNTYGYTF. The DNA for the CDR3 is TGCGCCAGCAGTGACGGCAGGGAAACTTCGAACACATATGGCTACACCTTC.